The entry below describes one TCR beta chain. This entry comes from a study of cytomegalovirus exposure and HLA in healthy donors. Profiling relied on immunoSEQ multiplex PCR, and the TCRdb table lists in-frame clones only, not all of them. The table lists 140,000 to 150,000 clones, over 80% of them singletons. The CDR3 totals 16 residues. The ends lost 4 bases at V and 0 bases at J; junction bases unmatched: 5. Germline CDR1 is SNHLY and CDR2 is FYNNEI. This sequence originates from a man younger than 35 in good health and CMV-seropositive. Material for sequencing was PBMCs. The chain joins TRBV2 to TRBJ1-3; 8 positions agree with TRBD1. The CDR3 DNA follows: TGTGCCAGCAGTGGCCAGGGGGCCCACTCTGGAAACACCATATATTTT. This codes for CASSGQGAHSGNTIYF.